A single sample gave rise to the 3 T cell receptor beta chains below, sequenced in a study of response to subunit inactivated influenza vaccine. TCRdb passed the RT-PCR reads through MiXCR, listing each CDR3 protein once. The table lists about 500,000 distinct CDR3 sequences, approximately 6.9% of them singletons, with around 14% in the top ten. The specimen was PBMCs from blood, collected less than 25 months after vaccination. The receptors were sampled from a man aged 50 to 69 who received an inactivated influenza vaccine.

The chain joins TRBV29-1 to TRBJ1-1, with D possibly being TRBD1 (6 bases). In germline, CDR1 is SQVTM, CDR2 ANQGSEA. The CDR3 is made up of 12 amino acids. V was trimmed by 4 bases and J by 1 base, leaving 7 bases between them. The CDR3 is CSVGGANTEAFF. The CDR3 DNA is TGCAGCGTTGGGGGGGCGAACACTGAAGCTTTCTTT. Together with reference TRBV29-1 and TRBJ1-1, the CDR3 gives the full variable domain: SAVISQKPSRDICQRGTSLTIQCQVDSQVTMMFWYRQQPGQSLTLIATANQGSEATYESGFVIDKFPISRPNLTFSTLTVSNMSPEDSSIYLCSVGGANTEAFFGQGTRLTVV.

The gene calls are TRBV19 and TRBJ1-6; D is unresolved. Trimming stripped 9 bases from V and 6 bases from J, with 9 bases between. This CDR3 region has 12 residues. CDR1 is LNHDA, CDR2 SQIVND, per germline (reference sequence). The CDR3 nucleotides read TGTGCCAGCAAGGACGTTAATTCACCCCTCCACTTT. Protein: CASKDVNSPLHF.

This clonotype has a single count. The chain joins TRBV6-5 to TRBJ1-2; weak D call: TRBD1 (5 bases). The V gene lost 1 base and the J gene lost 4 bases, with 13 bases spanning the gap. This CDR3 contains 15 residues. The germline CDR1 and CDR2 sequences are MNHEY and SVGAGI. The CDR3 reads CASSYLEQGFYGYTF. Written as DNA, the CDR3 is TGTGCCAGCAGTTACTTGGAGCAGGGATTCTATGGCTACACCTTC.